This is a list of T cell receptor beta chains from one sample in a study of radiotherapy plus CTLA-4 blockade in lung cancer. Only in-frame clones appear in the TCRdb table, and some are missing; sequencing was by immunoSEQ multiplex PCR. The table includes over 60,000 clones, around 87% detected once. Sequenced here: peripheral blood, sampled from a patient treated with radiotherapy plus ipilimumab. The receptors were sampled from a human donor with non-small cell lung cancer that progressed on radiotherapy plus ipilimumab. Both conserved end residues are part of each CDR3.

CASRSAGTSYGYTF,TRBV6-1
CASSEVATDGYTF,TRBV6-1
CASSVAAGNQETQYF,TRBV9
CASSYPGELFF,TRBV6-6
CASKRTGVQKLFF,TRBV6-5
CSVEVSGRTYNEQFF,TRBV29-1
CASSQDLRSPEFF,TRBV4-2
CASSLWGTGSYEQYF,TRBV27
CASSATSGNTGELFF,TRBV6-1
CASSLGQAPQETQYF,TRBV4-1
CASSQVLLRDSGTEAFF,TRBV14
CASSEVSATTYEQYF,TRBV10-1
CASSRADIPVNYGYTF,TRBV4-1
CAWTGTGLYEQYF,TRBV30
CASSVANTEAFF,TRBV9
CASSPRSGDISGNTIYF,TRBV18
CASSFLLNEQFF,TRBV7-9
CASSLARRPVAGELFF,TRBV5-1